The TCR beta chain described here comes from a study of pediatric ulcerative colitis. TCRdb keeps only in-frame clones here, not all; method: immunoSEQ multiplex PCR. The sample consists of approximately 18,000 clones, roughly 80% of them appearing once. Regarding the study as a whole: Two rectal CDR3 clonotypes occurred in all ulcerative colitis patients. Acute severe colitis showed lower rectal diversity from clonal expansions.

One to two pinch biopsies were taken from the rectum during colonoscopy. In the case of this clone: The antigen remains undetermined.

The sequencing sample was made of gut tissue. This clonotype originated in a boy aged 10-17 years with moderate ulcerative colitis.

CDR3: CAWSVFLAGGNEQFF. In nucleotides, the CDR3 is TGTGCCTGGAGTGTCTTTCTAGCGGGAGGCAATGAGCAGTTCTTC. The chain employs TRBV30 and TRBJ2-1; 11 bases are shared with TRBD2. V was pared by 0 bases and J by 6 bases, with 4 bases of the junction left unmatched. Germline V gene data show CDR1 as GTSNPN and CDR2 as SVGIG (reference sequence). This CDR3 is built from 15 residues. Full variable domain (rest looked up from reference TRBV30 and TRBJ2-1): SQTIHQWPATLVQPVGSPLSLECTVEGTSNPNLYWYRQAAGRGLQLLFYSVGIGQISSEVPQNLSASRPQDRQFILSSKKLLLSDSGFYLCAWSVFLAGGNEQFFGPGTRLTVL.